The source of this T cell receptor (beta chain) is a study of T cells in tuberculosis. Study-wide background: A South African cohort included IGRA-negative adolescents, latently infected IGRA-positive adolescents and adults with active tuberculosis. Findings and limits, study-wide: Smaller alpha distances in active tuberculosis partly reflected shorter CDR3-alpha lengths.

Tuberculin skin test and IGRA determined adolescents' latent tuberculosis status at entry. Each clinical donor contributed on average approximately 99,000 T cells from unsorted cryopreserved PBMC. Concerning this clone: Its antigen is not identified.

TCRdb's copy holds only in-frame clones and misses some; the assay was immunoSEQ multiplex PCR. The top ten clones hold roughly 2.4% of a sample with roughly 30,000 clones, approximately 90% of them seen once. CDR3 length: 18 amino acids. V gave up 6 bases and J gave up 2 bases; unmatched junction bases: 15. Germline loops: CDR1 MDHEN, CDR2 SYDVKM. The source material was PBMCs. The receptor was derived from a donor aged 10 to 29 with latent tuberculosis or without tuberculosis infection. The V gene is TRBV28, the J gene TRBJ1-5; 8 nucleotides line up with TRBD1. Here the CDR3 DNA reads TGTGCCAGCAGGGGCAACAGGGGGTACGGTGGGGGCAATCAGCCCCAGCATTTT. It encodes CASRGNRGYGGGNQPQHF. The full variable domain, completed using reference TRBV28 and TRBJ1-5, is DVKVTQSSRYLVKRTGEKVFLECVQDMDHENMFWYRQDPGLGLRLIYFSYDVKMKEKGDIPEGYSVSREKKERFSLILESASTNQTSMYLCASRGNRGYGGGNQPQHFGDGTRLSIL.